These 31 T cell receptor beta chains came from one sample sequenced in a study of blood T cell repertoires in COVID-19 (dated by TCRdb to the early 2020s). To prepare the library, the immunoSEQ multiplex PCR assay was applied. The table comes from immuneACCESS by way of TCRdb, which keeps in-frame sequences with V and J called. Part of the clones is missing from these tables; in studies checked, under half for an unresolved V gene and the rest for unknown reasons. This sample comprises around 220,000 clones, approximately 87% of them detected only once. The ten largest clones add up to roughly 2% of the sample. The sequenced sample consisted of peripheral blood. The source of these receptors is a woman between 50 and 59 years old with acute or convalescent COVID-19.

As DNA, the CDR3 is TGTGCCGTAGACGGGGGTAACTATGGCTACACCTTC. Translating it yields CAVDGGNYGYTF. This chain joins TRBV30 and TRBJ1-2, with a tentative D call TRBD1 (5 bases). The length of the CDR3 is 12 residues. V lost 8 bases and J lost 1, with 11 bases in between. The germline gives CDR1 GTSNPN, CDR2 SVGIG (reference sequence).

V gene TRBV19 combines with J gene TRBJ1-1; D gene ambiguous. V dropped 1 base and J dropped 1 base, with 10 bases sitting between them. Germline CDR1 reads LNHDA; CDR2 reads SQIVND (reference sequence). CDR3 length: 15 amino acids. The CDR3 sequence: CASSIVGSENTEAFF. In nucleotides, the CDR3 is TGTGCCAGTAGTATAGTGGGCAGTGAGAACACTGAAGCTTTCTTT.

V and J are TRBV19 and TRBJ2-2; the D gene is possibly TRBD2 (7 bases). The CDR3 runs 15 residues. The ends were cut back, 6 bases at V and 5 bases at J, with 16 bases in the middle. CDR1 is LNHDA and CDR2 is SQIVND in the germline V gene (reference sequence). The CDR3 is CASRGRGGRTGELFF. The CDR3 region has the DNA TGTGCCAGTAGGGGAAGGGGGGGCCGGACCGGGGAGCTGTTTTTT. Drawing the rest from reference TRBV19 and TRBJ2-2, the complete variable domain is DGGITQSPKYLFRKEGQNVTLSCEQNLNHDAMYWYRQDPGQGLRLIYYSQIVNDFQKGDIAEGYSVSREKKESFPLTVTSAQKNPTAFYLCASRGRGGRTGELFFGEGSRLTVL.

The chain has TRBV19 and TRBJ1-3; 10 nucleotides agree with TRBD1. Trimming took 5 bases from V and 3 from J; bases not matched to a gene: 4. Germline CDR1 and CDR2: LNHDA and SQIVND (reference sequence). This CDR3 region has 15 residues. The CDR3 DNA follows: TGTGCCAGTAGTGTGGGACAGGGGAGTGGAAACACCATATATTTT. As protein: CASSVGQGSGNTIYF.

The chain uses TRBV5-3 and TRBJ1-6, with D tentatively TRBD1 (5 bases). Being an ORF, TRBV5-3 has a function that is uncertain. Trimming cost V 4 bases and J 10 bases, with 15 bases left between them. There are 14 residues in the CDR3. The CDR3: CARSVEDIRSPLHF. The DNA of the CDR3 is TGTGCCAGAAGCGTAGAGGACATAAGATCACCCCTCCACTTT.

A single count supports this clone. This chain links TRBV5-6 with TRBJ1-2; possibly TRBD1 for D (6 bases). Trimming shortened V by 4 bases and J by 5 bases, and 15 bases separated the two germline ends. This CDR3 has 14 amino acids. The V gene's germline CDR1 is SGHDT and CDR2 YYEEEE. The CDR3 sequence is CASSPTGRGYGYTF. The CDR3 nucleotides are TGTGCCAGCAGCCCCACAGGGAGGGGGTATGGCTACACCTTC.

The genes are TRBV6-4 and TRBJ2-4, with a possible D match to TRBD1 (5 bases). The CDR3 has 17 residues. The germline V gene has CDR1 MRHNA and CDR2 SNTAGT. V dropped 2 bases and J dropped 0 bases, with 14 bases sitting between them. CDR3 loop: CASSDVQGALAKNIQYF. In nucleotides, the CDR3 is TGTGCCAGCAGTGACGTTCAGGGCGCATTAGCCAAAAACATTCAGTACTTC.

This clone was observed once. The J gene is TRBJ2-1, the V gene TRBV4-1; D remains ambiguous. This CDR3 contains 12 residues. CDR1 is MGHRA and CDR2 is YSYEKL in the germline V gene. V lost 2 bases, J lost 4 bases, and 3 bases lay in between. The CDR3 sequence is CASSQPYNEQFF. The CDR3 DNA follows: TGCGCCAGCAGCCAACCTTACAATGAGCAGTTCTTC.

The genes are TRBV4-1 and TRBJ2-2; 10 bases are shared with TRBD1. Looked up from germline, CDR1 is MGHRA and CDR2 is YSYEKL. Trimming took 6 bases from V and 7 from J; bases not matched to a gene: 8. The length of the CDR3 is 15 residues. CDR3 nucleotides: TGCGCCAGCAGGCCGCCGGGACAGGGGAACGGGGAGCTGTTTTTT. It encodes CASRPPGQGNGELFF.

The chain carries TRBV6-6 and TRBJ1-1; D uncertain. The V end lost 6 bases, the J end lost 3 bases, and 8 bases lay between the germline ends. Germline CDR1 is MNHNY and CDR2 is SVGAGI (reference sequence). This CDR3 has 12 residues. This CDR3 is CASRRRDTEAFF. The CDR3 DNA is TGTGCCAGCAGACGGCGGGACACTGAAGCTTTCTTT.

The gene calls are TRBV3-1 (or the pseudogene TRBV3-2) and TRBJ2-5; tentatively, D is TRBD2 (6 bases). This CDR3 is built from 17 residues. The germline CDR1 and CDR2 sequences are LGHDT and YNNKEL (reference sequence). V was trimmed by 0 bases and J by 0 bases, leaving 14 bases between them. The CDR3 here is CASSQDSAGIYQETQYF. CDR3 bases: TGTGCCAGCAGCCAAGATTCGGCGGGGATTTACCAAGAGACCCAGTACTTC.

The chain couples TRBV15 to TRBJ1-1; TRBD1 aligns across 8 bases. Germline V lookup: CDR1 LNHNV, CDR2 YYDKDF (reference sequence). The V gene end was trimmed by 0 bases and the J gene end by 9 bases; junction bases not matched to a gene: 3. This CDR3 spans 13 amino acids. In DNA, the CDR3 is TGTGCCACCAGCAGAGATGGGACAGGCCAAGCTTTCTTT. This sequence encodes CATSRDGTGQAFF.

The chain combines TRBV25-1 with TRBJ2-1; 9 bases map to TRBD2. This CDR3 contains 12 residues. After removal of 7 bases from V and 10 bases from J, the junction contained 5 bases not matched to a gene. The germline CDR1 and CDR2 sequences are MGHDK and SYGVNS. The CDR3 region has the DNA TGTGCCAGCACCGGTAGCGGGGGAGAGCAGTTCTTC. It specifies CASTGSGGEQFF.

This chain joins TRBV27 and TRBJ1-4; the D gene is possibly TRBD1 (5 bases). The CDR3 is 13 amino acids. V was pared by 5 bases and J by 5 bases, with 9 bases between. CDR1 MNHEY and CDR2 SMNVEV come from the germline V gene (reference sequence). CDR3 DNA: TGTGCCAGCAGTCCAGGGTTGAATGAAAAACTGTTTTTT. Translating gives CASSPGLNEKLFF.

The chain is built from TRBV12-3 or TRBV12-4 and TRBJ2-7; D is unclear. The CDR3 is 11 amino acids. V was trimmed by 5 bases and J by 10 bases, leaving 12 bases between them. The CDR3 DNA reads TGTGCCAGCAGTCCGCCCCAACAACAGTACTTC. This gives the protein CASSPPQQQYF.

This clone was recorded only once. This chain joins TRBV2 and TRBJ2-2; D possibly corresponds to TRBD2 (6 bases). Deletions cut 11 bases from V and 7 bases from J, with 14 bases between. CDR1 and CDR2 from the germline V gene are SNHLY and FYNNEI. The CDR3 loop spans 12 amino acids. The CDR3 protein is CAQRVGGGELFF. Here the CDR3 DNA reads TGTGCCCAAAGGGTGGGAGGCGGGGAGCTGTTTTTT. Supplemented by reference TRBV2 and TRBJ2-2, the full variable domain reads EPEVTQTPSHQVTQMGQEVILRCVPISNHLYFYWYRQILGQKVEFLVSFYNNEISEKSEIFDDQFSVERPDGSNFTLKIRSTKLEDSAMYFCAQRVGGGELFFGEGSRLTVL.

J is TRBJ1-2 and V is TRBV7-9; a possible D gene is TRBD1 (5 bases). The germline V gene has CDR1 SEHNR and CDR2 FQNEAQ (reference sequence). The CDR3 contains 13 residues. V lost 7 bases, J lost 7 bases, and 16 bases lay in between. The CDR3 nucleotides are TGTGCCAGCATTCCCTCGGGGGATGGTGGCTACACCTTC. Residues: CASIPSGDGGYTF. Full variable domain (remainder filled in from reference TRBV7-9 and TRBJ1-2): DTGVSQNPRHKITKRGQNVTFRCDPISEHNRLYWYRQTLGQGPEFLTYFQNEAQLEKSRLLSDRFSAERPKGSFSTLEIQRTEQGDSAMYLCASIPSGDGGYTFGSGTRLTVV.

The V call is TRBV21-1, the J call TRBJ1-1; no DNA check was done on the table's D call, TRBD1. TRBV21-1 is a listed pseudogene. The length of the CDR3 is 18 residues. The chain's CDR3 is CASSKSLRGQFLNTEAFF. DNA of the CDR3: TGTGCCAGCAGCAAATCTCTTAGGGGGCAATTCCTGAACACTGAAGCTTTCTTT.

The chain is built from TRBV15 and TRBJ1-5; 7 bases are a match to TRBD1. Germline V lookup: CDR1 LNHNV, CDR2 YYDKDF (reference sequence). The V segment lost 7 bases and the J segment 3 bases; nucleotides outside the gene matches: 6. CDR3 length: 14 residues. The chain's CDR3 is CATTPGTVNQPQHF. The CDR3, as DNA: TGTGCCACCACTCCCGGGACAGTCAATCAGCCCCAGCATTTT.

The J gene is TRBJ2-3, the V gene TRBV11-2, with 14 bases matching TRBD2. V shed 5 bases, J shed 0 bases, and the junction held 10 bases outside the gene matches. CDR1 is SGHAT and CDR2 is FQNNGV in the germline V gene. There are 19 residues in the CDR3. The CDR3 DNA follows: TGTGCCAGCAGCGCGCCCGGGACTAGCGGGGGCTCCAGCACAGATACGCAGTATTTT. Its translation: CASSAPGTSGGSSTDTQYF.

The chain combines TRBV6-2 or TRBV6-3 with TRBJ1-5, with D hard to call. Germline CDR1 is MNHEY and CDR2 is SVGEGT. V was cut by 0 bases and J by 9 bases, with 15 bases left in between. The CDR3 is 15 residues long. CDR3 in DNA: TGTGCCAGCAGTTACTCTCCGGGGTTGTCTCGGCCCCAGCATTTT. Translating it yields CASSYSPGLSRPQHF.

This CDR3 reads CAIRAGEASGNTIYF. The CDR3 DNA is TGTGCCATCAGGGCAGGGGAAGCGTCGGGAAACACCATATATTTT. The chain links TRBV10-3 to TRBJ1-3; D may be TRBD1 (6 bases). Germline V lookup: CDR1 ENHRY, CDR2 SYGVKD. The V and J ends lost 6 bases and 4 bases respectively, with 16 bases between them. The CDR3 consists of 15 residues.

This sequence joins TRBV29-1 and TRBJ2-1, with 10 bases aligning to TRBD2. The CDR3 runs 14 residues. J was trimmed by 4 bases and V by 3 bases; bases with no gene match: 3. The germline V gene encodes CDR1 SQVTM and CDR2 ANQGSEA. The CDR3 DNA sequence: TGCAGCGTTGAGGGACTAGCGACGTACAATGAGCAGTTCTTC. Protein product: CSVEGLATYNEQFF.

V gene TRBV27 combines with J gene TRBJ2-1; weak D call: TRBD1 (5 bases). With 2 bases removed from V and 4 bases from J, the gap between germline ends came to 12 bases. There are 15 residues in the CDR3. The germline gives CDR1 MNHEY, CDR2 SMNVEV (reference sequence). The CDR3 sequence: CASSLPGLLYNEQFF. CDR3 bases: TGTGCCAGCAGTTTACCAGGGCTTCTATACAATGAGCAGTTCTTC.

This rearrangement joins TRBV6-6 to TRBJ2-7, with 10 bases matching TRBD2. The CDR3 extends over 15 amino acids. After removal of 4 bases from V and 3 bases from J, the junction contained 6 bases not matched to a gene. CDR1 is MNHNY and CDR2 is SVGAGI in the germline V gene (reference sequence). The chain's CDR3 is CASSSRLAGGYEQYF. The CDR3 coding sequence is TGTGCCAGCAGTTCCCGCTTAGCGGGGGGCTACGAGCAGTACTTC.

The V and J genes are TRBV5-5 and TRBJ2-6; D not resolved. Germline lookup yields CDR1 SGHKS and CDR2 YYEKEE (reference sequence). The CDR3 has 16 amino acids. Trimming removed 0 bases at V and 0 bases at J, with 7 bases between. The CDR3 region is CASSLASPSGANVLTF. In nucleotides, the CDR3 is TGTGCCAGCAGCTTGGCCAGTCCCTCTGGGGCCAACGTCCTGACTTTC.

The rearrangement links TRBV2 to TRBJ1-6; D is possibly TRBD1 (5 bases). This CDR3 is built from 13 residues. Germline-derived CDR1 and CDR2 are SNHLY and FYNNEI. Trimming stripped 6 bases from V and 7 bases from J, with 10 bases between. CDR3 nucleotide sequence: TGTGCCAGCAGCCTCAGGGCGAATTCACCCCTCCACTTT. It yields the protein CASSLRANSPLHF. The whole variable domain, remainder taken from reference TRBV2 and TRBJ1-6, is EPEVTQTPSHQVTQMGQEVILRCVPISNHLYFYWYRQILGQKVEFLVSFYNNEISEKSEIFDDQFSVERPDGSNFTLKIRSTKLEDSAMYFCASSLRANSPLHFGNGTRLTVT.

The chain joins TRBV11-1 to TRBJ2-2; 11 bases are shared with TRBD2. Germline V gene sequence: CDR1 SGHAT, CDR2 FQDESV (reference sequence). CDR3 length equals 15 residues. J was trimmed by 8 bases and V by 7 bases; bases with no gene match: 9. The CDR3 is CASTKGLADVGELFF. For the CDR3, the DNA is TGTGCCAGCACCAAGGGACTAGCGGATGTTGGGGAGCTGTTTTTT.

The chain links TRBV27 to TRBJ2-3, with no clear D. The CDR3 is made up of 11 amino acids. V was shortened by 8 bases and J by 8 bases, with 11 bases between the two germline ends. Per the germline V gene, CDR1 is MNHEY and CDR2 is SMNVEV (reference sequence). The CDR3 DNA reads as TGTGCCAGCGGAGAGTCGGGTACGCAGTATTTT. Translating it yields CASGESGTQYF.

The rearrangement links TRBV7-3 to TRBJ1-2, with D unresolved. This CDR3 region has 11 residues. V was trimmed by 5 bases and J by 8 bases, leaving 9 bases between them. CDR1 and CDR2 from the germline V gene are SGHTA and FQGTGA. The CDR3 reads CASSIRRGYTF. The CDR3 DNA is TGTGCCAGCAGCATCCGGAGGGGCTACACCTTC. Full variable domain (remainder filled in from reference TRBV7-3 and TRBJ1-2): GAGVSQTPSNKVTEKGKYVELRCDPISGHTALYWYRQSLGQGPEFLIYFQGTGAADDSGLPNDRFFAVRPEGSVSTLKIQRTERGDSAVYLCASSIRRGYTFGSGTRLTVV.

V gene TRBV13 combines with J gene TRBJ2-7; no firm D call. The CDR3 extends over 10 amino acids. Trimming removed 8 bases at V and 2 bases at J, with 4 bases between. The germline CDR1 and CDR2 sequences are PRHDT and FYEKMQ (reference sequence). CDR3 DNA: TGTGCCAGCGGGCCCTACGAGCAGTACTTC. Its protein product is CASGPYEQYF.